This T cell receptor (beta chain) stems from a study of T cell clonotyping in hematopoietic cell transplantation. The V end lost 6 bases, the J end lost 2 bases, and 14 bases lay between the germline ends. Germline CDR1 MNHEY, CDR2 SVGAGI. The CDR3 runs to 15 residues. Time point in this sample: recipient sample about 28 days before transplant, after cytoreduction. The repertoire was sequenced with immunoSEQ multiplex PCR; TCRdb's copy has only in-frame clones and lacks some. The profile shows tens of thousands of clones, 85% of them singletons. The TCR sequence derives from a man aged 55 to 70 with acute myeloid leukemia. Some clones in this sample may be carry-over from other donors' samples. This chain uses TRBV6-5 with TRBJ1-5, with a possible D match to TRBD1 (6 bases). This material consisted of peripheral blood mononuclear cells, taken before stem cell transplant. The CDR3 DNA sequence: TGTGCCAGCAGATCCTTCGGGACACGCAATCAGCCCCAGCATTTT. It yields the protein CASRSFGTRNQPQHF.